This T cell receptor (beta chain) was sequenced in a study of blood T cell repertoires in COVID-19. Background on the study: Collection of acute and convalescent COVID-19 samples took place in the United States, Italy and Spain. Sources were T cells, B-cell-depleted T cells, or PBMCs; the material itself was cDNA or gDNA.

The CDR3 is 15 residues long. V shed 6 bases and J 0 bases; nucleotides not matched to a gene: 3. CDR1 is SGHTA, CDR2 FQGTGA, per germline. In the original processing: Estimation of nucleated cell counts was performed using reference gene primer amplification. Assay used: immunoSEQ multiplex PCR; TCRdb lists only in-frame clones, some missing. That table furnishes V, J and clone size, whereas the DNA furnished D and trimming. The sample contains about 130,000 clones, approximately 84% of which appear only once. The specimen sequenced was peripheral blood. This clonotype originated in a human donor in a cohort sampled during active COVID-19. This chain joins TRBV7-3 and TRBJ2-1; 9 nucleotides match TRBD2. CDR3 DNA sequence: TGTGCCAGCAGGCTAGCGGGGAGCTCCTACAATGAGCAGTTCTTC. The encoded protein is CASRLAGSSYNEQFF.